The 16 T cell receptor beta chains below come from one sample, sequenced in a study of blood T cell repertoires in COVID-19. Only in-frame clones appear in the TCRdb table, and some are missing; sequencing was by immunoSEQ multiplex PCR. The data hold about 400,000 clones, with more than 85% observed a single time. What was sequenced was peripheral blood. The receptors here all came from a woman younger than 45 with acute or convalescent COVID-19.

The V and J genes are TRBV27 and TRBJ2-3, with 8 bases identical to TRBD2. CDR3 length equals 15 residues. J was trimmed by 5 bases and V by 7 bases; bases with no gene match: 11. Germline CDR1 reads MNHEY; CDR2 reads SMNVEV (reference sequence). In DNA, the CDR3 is TGTGCCAGCAAGAGGGCGGGGGGACCAGGAGATACGCAGTATTTT. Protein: CASKRAGGPGDTQYF.

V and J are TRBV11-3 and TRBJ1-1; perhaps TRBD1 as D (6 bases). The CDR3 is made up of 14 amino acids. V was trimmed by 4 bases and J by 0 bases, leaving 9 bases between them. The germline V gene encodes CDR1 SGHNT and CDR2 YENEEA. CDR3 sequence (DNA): TGTGCCAGCAGCTCCGGACAGCTGAACACTGAAGCTTTCTTT. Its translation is CASSSGQLNTEAFF.

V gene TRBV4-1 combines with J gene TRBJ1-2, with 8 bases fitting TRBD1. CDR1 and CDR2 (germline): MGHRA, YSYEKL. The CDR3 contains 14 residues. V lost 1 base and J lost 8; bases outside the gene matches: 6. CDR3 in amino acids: CASSQAGTGSGYTF. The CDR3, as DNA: TGCGCCAGCAGCCAAGCAGGGACAGGCAGCGGCTACACCTTC.

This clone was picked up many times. The CDR3 is CASSQLTPGGTGELFF. The DNA for the CDR3 is TGTGCCAGCAGCCAATTAACCCCCGGCGGCACCGGGGAGCTGTTTTTT. This chain connects TRBV14 to TRBJ2-2; D not certain. Deletions cut 2 bases from V and 4 bases from J, with 14 bases between. The germline V gene encodes CDR1 SGHDN and CDR2 FVKESK. The length of the CDR3 is 16 residues.

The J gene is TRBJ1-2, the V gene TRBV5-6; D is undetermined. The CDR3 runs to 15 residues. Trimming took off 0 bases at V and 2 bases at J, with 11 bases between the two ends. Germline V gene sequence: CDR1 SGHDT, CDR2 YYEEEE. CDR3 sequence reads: CASSLVGRVNYGYTF. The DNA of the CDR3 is TGTGCCAGCAGCTTGGTGGGCAGAGTAAACTATGGCTACACCTTC.

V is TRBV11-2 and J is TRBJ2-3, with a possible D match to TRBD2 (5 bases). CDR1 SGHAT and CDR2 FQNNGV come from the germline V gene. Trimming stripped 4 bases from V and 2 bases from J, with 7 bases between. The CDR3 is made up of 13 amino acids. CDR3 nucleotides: TGTGCCAGCAGCTCTGACTACACAGATACGCAGTATTTT. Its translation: CASSSDYTDTQYF.

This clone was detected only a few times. This CDR3 is CASTPRGGPNTGELFF. Here the CDR3 DNA reads TGTGCCAGCACCCCCCGGGGGGGGCCCAACACCGGGGAGCTGTTTTTT. The chain recombines TRBV11-2 with TRBJ2-2, with 8 bases aligning to TRBD2. V shed 7 bases, J shed 2 bases, and the junction held 9 bases outside the gene matches. The CDR3 is 16 residues long. Germline assignment: CDR1 SGHAT and CDR2 FQNNGV.

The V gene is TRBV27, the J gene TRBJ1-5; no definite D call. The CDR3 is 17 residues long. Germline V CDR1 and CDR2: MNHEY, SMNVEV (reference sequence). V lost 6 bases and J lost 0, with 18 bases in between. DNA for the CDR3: TGTGCCAGCAGGCCCGGTTTGGGCCGAAATAGCAATCAGCCCCAGCATTTT. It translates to CASRPGLGRNSNQPQHF.

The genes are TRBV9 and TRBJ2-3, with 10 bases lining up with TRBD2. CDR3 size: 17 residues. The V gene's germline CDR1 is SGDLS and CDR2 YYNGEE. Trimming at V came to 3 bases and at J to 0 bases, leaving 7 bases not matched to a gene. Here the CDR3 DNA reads TGTGCCAGCAGCGGGGGACTAGCGAAACGAAGCACAGATACGCAGTATTTT. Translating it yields CASSGGLAKRSTDTQYF.

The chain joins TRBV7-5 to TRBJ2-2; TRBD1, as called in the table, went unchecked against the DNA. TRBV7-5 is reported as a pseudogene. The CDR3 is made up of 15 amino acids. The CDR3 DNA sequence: TGTGTCAGAAGCTTAGATGGGACAGGGGGCGGGGAGCTGTTTTTT. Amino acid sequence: CVRSLDGTGGGELFF.

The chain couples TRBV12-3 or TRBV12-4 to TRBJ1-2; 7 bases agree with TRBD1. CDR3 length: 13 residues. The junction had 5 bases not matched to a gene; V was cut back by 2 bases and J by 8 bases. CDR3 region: CASSLMGQRGYTF. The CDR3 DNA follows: TGTGCCAGCAGTTTAATGGGACAGCGAGGCTACACCTTC.

The DNA of the CDR3 is TGTGCCAGCAGCGTAGGGGGAGGGCACTCTGGAAACACCATATATTTT. This encodes CASSVGGGHSGNTIYF. The V call is TRBV9, the J call TRBJ1-3; D gene ambiguous. There are 16 residues in the CDR3. CDR1 and CDR2 (germline): SGDLS, YYNGEE. Trimming left V 0 bases short and J 0 bases short, with 10 bases between.

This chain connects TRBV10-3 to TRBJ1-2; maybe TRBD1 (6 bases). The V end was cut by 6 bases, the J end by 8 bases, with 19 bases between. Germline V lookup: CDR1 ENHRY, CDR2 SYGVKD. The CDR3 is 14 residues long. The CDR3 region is CAIRGEGGRHGYTF. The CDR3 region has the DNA TGTGCCATCAGGGGGGAGGGGGGCAGGCACGGCTACACCTTC.

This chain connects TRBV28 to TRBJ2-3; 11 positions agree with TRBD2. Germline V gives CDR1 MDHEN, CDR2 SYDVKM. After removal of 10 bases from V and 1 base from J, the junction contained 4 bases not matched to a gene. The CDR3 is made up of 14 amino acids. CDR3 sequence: CATELAGGTDTQYF. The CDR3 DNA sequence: TGTGCCACCGAACTAGCGGGGGGCACAGATACGCAGTATTTT.

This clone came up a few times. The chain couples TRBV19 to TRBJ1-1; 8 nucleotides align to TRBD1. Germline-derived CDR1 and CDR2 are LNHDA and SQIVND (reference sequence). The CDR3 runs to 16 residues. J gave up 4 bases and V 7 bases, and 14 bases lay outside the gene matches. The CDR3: CASKRLSGQGSTEAFF. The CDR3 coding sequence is TGTGCCAGTAAAAGACTCTCCGGACAGGGATCCACTGAAGCTTTCTTT.

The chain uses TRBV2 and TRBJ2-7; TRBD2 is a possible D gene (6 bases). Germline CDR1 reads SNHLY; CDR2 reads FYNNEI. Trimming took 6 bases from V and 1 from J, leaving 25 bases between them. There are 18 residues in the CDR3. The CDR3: CASSKRFTFRDFSYEQYF. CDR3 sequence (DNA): TGTGCCAGCAGCAAGAGATTCACCTTCCGGGACTTTTCCTACGAGCAGTACTTC.